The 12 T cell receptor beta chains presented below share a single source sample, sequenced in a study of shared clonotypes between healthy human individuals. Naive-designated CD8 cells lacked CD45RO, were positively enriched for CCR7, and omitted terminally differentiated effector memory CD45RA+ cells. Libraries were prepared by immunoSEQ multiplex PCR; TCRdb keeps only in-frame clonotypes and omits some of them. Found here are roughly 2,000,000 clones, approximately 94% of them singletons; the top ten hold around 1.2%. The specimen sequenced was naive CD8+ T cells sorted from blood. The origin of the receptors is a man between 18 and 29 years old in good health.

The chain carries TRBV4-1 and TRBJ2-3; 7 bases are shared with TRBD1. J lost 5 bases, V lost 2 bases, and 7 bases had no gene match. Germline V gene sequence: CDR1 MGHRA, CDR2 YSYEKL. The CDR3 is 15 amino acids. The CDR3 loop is CASSQTQGVEDTQYF. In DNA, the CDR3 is TGCGCCAGCAGCCAAACCCAGGGGGTAGAAGATACGCAGTATTTT.

As DNA, the CDR3 is TGTGCCAGCAGCTCCCCCCCCGGGGCAACTAATGAAAAACTGTTTTTT. Translation: CASSSPPGATNEKLFF. The chain has TRBV9 and TRBJ1-4; D gene ambiguous. The V gene lost 4 bases and the J gene lost 0 bases, with 13 bases spanning the gap. From germline, CDR1 is SGDLS and CDR2 YYNGEE. This CDR3 contains 16 residues.

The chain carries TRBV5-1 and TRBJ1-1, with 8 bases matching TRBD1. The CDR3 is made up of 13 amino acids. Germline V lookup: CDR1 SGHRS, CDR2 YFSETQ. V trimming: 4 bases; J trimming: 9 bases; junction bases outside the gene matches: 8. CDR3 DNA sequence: TGCGCCAGCAGCCCGACAGGGGAGCCTAAAGCTTTCTTT. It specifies CASSPTGEPKAFF.

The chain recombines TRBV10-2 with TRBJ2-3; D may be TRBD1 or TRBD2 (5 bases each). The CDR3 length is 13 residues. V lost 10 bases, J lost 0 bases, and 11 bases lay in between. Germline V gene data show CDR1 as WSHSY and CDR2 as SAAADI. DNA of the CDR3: TGCGCCACCGGGGCAACTAGCACAGATACGCAGTATTTT. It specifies CATGATSTDTQYF.

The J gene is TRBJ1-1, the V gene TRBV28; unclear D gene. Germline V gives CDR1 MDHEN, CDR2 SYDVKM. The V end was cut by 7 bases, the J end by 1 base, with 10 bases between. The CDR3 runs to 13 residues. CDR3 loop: CASIHHQNTEAFF. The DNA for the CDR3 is TGTGCCAGCATACATCATCAGAACACTGAAGCTTTCTTT.

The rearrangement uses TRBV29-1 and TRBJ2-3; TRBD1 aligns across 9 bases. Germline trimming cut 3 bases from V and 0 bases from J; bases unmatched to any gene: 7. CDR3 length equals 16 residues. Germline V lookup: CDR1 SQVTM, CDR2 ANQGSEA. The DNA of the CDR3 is TGCAGCGTTGATCAACAGGGGGCAGGAAGCACAGATACGCAGTATTTT. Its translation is CSVDQQGAGSTDTQYF.

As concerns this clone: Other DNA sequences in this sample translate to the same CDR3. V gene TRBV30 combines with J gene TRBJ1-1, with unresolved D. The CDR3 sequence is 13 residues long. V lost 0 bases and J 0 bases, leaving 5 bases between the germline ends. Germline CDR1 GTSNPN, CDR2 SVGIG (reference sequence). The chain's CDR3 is CAWSVTVNTEAFF. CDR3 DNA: TGTGCCTGGAGTGTAACCGTGAACACTGAAGCTTTCTTT.

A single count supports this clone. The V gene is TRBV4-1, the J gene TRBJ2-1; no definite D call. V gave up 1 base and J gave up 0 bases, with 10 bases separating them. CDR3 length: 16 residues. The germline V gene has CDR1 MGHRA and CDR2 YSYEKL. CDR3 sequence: CASSQGPAYSYNEQFF. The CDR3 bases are TGCGCCAGCAGCCAAGGACCAGCTTACTCCTACAATGAGCAGTTCTTC.

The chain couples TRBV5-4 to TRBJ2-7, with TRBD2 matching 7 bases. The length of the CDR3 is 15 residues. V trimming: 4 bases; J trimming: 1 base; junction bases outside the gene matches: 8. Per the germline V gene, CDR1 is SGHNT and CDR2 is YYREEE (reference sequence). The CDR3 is CASSLPRGVSYEQYF. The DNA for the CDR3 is TGTGCCAGCAGCCTGCCTCGGGGGGTATCCTACGAGCAGTACTTC.

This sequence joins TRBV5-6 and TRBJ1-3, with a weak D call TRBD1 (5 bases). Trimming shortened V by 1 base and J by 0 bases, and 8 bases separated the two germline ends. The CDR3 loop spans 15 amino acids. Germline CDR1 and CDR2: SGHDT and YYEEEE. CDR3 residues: CASSLWGVSGNTIYF. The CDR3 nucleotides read TGTGCCAGCAGCTTGTGGGGGGTCTCTGGAAACACCATATATTTT.

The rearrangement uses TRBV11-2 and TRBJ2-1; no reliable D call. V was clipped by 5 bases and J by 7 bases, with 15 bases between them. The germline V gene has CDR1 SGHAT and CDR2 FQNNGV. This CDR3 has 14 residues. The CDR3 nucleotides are TGTGCCAGCAGCCTGGACCGGGCCTCGAATGAGCAGTTCTTC. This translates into CASSLDRASNEQFF.

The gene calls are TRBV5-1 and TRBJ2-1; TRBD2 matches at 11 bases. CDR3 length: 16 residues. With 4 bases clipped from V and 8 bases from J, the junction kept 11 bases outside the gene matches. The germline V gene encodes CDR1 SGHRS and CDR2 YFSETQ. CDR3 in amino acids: CASSEIAGGPSDEQFF. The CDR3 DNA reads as TGCGCCAGCAGCGAGATAGCGGGGGGGCCCTCAGATGAGCAGTTCTTC.